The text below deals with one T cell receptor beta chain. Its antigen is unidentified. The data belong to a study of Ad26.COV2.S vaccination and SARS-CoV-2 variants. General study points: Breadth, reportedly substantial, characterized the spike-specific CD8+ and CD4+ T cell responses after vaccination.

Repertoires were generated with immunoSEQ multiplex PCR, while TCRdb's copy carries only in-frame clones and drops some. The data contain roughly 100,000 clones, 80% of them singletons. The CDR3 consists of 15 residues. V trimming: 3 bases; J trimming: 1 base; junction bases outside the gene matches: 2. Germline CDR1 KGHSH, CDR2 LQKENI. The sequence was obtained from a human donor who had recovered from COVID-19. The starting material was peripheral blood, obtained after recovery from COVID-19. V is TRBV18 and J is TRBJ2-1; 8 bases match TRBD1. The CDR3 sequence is CASSPDRASYNEQFF. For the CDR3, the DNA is TGTGCCAGCTCACCGGACAGGGCGTCCTACAATGAGCAGTTCTTC.